This T cell receptor beta chain was retrieved from a study of cytomegalovirus exposure and HLA in healthy donors. General study points: Rarity held for most TCR sequences, but there were some public TCRs that occurred in many donors. A list of 150 or so TCR beta chains associated with cytomegalovirus was given.

The V gene lost 4 bases and the J gene lost 4 bases, with 9 bases spanning the gap. Germline loops: CDR1 SNHLY, CDR2 FYNNEI. This CDR3 region has 13 residues. Of note for this clone: Its antigen is currently unknown.

Repertoires were generated with immunoSEQ multiplex PCR, while TCRdb's copy carries only in-frame clones and drops some. The table records 100,000 to 120,000 clones, over 75% of them present only once. The receptor was derived from a woman in her twenties or thirties in good health and CMV-seropositive. The chain is built from TRBV2 and TRBJ2-3; possibly TRBD2 for D (7 bases). The specimen sequenced was PBMCs. The CDR3 is CASSGEGADTQYF. The CDR3 region has the DNA TGTGCCAGCAGTGGGGAGGGGGCAGATACGCAGTATTTT.